These T cell receptor beta chains were read from a single sample in a study of cytomegalovirus exposure and HLA in healthy donors. Sequenced by immunoSEQ multiplex PCR; TCRdb stores in-frame clones only, minus some. This sample yields about 150,000 clones, of which 77% are seen a single time; roughly 4.3% belongs to the top ten. Sample: PBMCs. Source of these receptors: a male donor in good health and CMV-seronegative. CDR3s include the opening cysteine and the closing phenylalanine or tryptophan. A D gene is named only where the DNA matches it firmly. Part of the rows lack a size; the others show once, few, many or a class for expanded clones.

TRBD1,TRBJ1-2,TRBV15,.,TGTGCCACCAGCACCCAGGACAGGGATGTCTATGGCTACACCTTC,CATSTQDRDVYGYTF
TRBD2,TRBJ2-3,TRBV11-2,.,TGTGCCAGCAGCTCCGTGGGTGGCGGGAGGGTTGCAGATACGCAGTATTTT,CASSSVGGGRVADTQYF
.,TRBJ1-5,TRBV6-1,.,TGTGCCAGCGCTAAATTGGGGGGGGGCGATCAGCCCCAGCATTTT,CASAKLGGGDQPQHF
.,TRBJ2-2,TRBV5-4,few,TGTGCCAGCAGCACACCCCAGGGTATCGGGGAGCTGTTTTTT,CASSTPQGIGELFF
TRBD2,TRBJ2-1,TRBV18,.,TGTGCCAGCTCACCAACTAGCGGGAGCTCCTACAATGAGCAGTTCTTC,CASSPTSGSSYNEQFF
.,TRBJ2-5,TRBV30,.,TGTGCCTGGAGTCGACGGGGCCAAGAGACCCAGTACTTC,CAWSRRGQETQYF
TRBD1,TRBJ2-7,TRBV5-4,.,TGTGCCAGCAGCTCGGACAGGAGCTCCTACGAGCAGTACTTC,CASSSDRSSYEQYF
TRBD1,TRBJ1-1,TRBV5-6,.,TGTGCCAGCAGCCCCACAGGGGGTAATTTTGAAGCTTTCTTT,CASSPTGGNFEAFF
.,TRBJ2-1,TRBV4-2,once,TGTGCCAGCAGCCTCATAGGGTTTCGGGAGTCCTACAATGAGCAGTTCTTC,CASSLIGFRESYNEQFF
TRBD2,TRBJ2-7,TRBV5-4,.,TGTGCCAGCAGCTTGGAAACTAGCGGGAGTTACGAGCAGTACTTC,CASSLETSGSYEQYF
.,TRBJ2-5,TRBV29-1,.,TGCAGCGTTGAATATGTGGCCCGCCAAGAGACCCAGTACTTC,CSVEYVARQETQYF
TRBD1,TRBJ2-1,TRBV6-5,.,TGTGCCAGCAGTTACTCCGGACAGGTTCAGTTCTTC,CASSYSGQVQFF
TRBD1,TRBJ2-2,TRBV5-4,once,TGTGCCAGCAGCTTGGTGGGGACAGCGAACACCGGGGAGCTGTTTTTT,CASSLVGTANTGELFF
.,TRBJ2-1,TRBV10-3,.,TGTGCCATCAGTGAGTCCCGTGCGGGCCTTACCTACAATGAGCAGTTCTTC,CAISESRAGLTYNEQFF
TRBD1,TRBJ1-5,TRBV19,.,TGTGCCAGTAGTCCGTTCTCGACAGGGGTTAGCAATCAGCCCCAGCATTTT,CASSPFSTGVSNQPQHF
.,TRBJ1-6,TRBV7-2,.,TGTGCCAGCAGCTCCCGGACAGACGGCCAAGCGACCCTCCACTTT,CASSSRTDGQATLHF
.,TRBJ1-3,TRBV2,once,TGTGCCAGCAACTTTAGGGGTAGCGGAAACACCATATATTTT,CASNFRGSGNTIYF
.,TRBJ2-5,TRBV6-5,.,TGTGCCAGCAGTCCTAGGGGGGGGCAAGAGACCCAGTACTTC,CASSPRGGQETQYF
TRBD2,TRBJ2-1,TRBV4-1,.,TGCGCCAGCAGCCTACCTAGCGGGGGGATTAACAATGAGCAGTTCTTC,CASSLPSGGINNEQFF
.,TRBJ1-5,TRBV29-1,few,TGCAGCGTTGCTCCGTTTCAGGGTCAGCCCCAGCATTTT,CSVAPFQGQPQHF
.,TRBJ2-5,TRBV5-1,.,TGCGCCAGCAGCTTGGGGGAGGCCCAGTACTTC,CASSLGEAQYF
.,TRBJ2-3,TRBV5-6,.,TGTGCCAGCCTGGCCGGTCTAGATCGGGTCACAGATACGCAGTATTTT,CASLAGLDRVTDTQYF
.,TRBJ2-2,TRBV7-7,.,TGTGCTAGCAGCTTAAGTCTAGCCGGGGAGCTGTTTTTT,CASSLSLAGELFF
TRBD2,TRBJ2-3,TRBV13,.,TGTGCCAGCAGCTTAGGCCGGCTAGCGGGGAGGGGCACAGATACGCAGTATTTT,CASSLGRLAGRGTDTQYF
.,TRBJ2-2,TRBV2,once,TGTGCCAGCAGTGAAGGGGGCAGGGGCGGCTCCGGGGAGCTGTTTTTT,CASSEGGRGGSGELFF
TRBD2,TRBJ2-7,TRBV9,.,TGTGCCAGCAGCGCAAGGACTAGCGGGGGTGAGCAGTACTTC,CASSARTSGGEQYF
TRBD1,TRBJ2-3,TRBV5-1,.,TGCGCCAGCAGCGAGCAGACAGGGATCGGGACAGATACGCAGTATTTT,CASSEQTGIGTDTQYF
TRBD1,TRBJ2-7,TRBV18,once,TGTGCCAGCTCGCCAACGGACAGGGGGTTGGGCGAGCAGTACTTC,CASSPTDRGLGEQYF
TRBD2,TRBJ2-1,TRBV7-9,once,TGTGCCAGCAGCTTTGCGGGGGCCTACAATGAGCAGTTCTTC,CASSFAGAYNEQFF